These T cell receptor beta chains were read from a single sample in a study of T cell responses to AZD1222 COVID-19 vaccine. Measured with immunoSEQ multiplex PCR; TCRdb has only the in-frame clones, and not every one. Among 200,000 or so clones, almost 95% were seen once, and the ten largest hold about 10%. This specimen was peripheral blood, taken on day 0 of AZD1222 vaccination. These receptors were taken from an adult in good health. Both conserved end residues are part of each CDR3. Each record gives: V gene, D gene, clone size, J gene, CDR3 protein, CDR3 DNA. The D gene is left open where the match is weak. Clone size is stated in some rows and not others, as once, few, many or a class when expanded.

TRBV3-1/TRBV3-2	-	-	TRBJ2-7	CASSQGPSSYEQYF	TGTGCCAGCAGCCAAGGGCCGAGCTCCTACGAGCAGTACTTC
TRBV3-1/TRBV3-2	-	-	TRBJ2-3	CASSQGMPPGPGWDTQYF	TGTGCCAGCAGCCAAGGAATGCCCCCGGGACCGGGTTGGGATACGCAGTATTTT
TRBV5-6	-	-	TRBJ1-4	CASSLRINEKLFF	TGTGCCAGCAGCCTACGGATTAATGAAAAACTGTTTTTT
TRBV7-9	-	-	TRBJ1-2	CASSLNSLYGYTF	TGTGCCAGCAGCTTGAACAGCCTCTATGGCTACACCTTC
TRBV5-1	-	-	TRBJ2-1	CASRPGDTYNEQFF	TGCGCCAGCAGGCCGGGGGACACCTACAATGAGCAGTTCTTC
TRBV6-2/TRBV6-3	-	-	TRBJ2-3	CASSYSNPGIGTDTQYF	TGTGCCAGCAGTTACTCGAATCCCGGGATTGGCACAGATACGCAGTATTTT
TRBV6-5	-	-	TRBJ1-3	CASKGGRGNTIYF	TGTGCCAGCAAAGGGGGAAGAGGAAACACCATATATTTT
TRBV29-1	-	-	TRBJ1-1	CSVLTGTTEAFF	TGCAGCGTCCTGACAGGAACCACTGAAGCTTTCTTT
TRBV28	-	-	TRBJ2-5	CASSLPGQETQYF	TGTGCCAGCAGTTTACCCGGGCAAGAGACCCAGTACTTC
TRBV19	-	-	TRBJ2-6	CASSIEGGSGANVLTF	TGTGCCAGTAGTATCGAGGGGGGCTCTGGGGCCAACGTCCTGACTTTC
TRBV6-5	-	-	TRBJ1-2	CASRKDNSYGYTF	TGTGCCAGCAGAAAAGACAATAGCTATGGCTACACCTTC
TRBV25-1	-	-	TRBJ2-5	CASSLRNPGETQYF	TGTGCCAGCAGCCTCCGAAACCCAGGAGAGACCCAGTACTTC
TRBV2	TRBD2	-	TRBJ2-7	CASSVSLAGVAEQYF	TGTGCCAGCAGTGTATCCCTAGCGGGAGTTGCCGAGCAGTACTTC
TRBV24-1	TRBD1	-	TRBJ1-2	CATSDKDRGCYGYTF	TGTGCCACCAGTGACAAGGACAGGGGATGCTATGGCTACACCTTC
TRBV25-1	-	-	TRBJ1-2	CASSDRAIGFYGYTF	TGTGCCAGCAGTGACAGGGCAATTGGTTTCTATGGCTACACCTTC
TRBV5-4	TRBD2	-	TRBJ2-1	CASSPTSGSPSYNEQFF	TGTGCCAGCAGCCCGACTAGCGGGTCCCCCTCCTACAATGAGCAGTTCTTC
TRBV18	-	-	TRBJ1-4	CASSPMENEKLFF	TGTGCCAGCTCACCAATGGAGAATGAAAAACTGTTTTTT
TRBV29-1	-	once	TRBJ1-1	CSARGGENTEAFF	TGCAGCGCCCGAGGAGGGGAGAACACTGAAGCTTTCTTT
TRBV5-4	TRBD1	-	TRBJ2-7	CASSLTGGIDEQYF	TGTGCCAGCAGCTTAACAGGGGGAATCGACGAGCAGTACTTC
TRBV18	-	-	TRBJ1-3	CASSLVDTHHGSGNTIYF	TGTGCCAGCTCACTAGTTGACACCCACCATGGGTCTGGAAACACCATATATTTT
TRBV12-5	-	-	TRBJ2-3	CASGWGGTDTQYF	TGTGCTAGTGGCTGGGGCGGAACAGATACGCAGTATTTT
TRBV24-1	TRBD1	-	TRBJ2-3	CATSDLDRDTDTQYF	TGTGCCACCAGTGATTTGGACAGGGACACAGATACGCAGTATTTT
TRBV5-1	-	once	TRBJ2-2	CASSAGLQGTGELFF	TGCGCCAGCAGTGCCGGACTACAGGGCACCGGGGAGCTGTTTTTT
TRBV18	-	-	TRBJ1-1	CASSPRTVLMNTEAFF	TGTGCCAGCTCACCAAGGACGGTCCTCATGAACACTGAAGCTTTCTTT
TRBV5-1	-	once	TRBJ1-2	CASSLQGEGYTF	TGCGCCAGCAGCTTGCAGGGAGAAGGCTACACCTTC
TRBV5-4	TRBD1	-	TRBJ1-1	CASSLTGGGTEAFF	TGTGCCAGCAGCTTGACAGGGGGCGGCACTGAAGCTTTCTTT
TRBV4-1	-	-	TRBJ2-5	CASSLTESPYQETQYF	TGCGCCAGCAGCCTGACTGAATCCCCGTACCAAGAGACCCAGTACTTC
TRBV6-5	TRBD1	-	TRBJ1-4	CASSYASGQGNEKLFF	TGTGCCAGCAGTTACGCGTCGGGACAGGGAAATGAAAAACTGTTTTTT
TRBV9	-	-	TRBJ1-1	CASSVGDKRPEAFF	TGTGCCAGCAGCGTAGGGGACAAGAGGCCTGAAGCTTTCTTT